The clone carrying this T cell receptor beta chain has a single count. This entry is derived from a study of beta chain features in type 1 diabetes. Study-wide background: The study examined about 100 million sorted cells across all samples.

V was cut by 0 bases and J by 5 bases, with 7 bases left in between. Germline CDR1 is LNHNV and CDR2 is YYDKDF (reference sequence). There are 13 residues in the CDR3. Every isolated RNA sample was fully reverse transcribed, so sequencing captured expressed TCRB transcripts. TCRdb's table, derived via immunoSEQ multiplex PCR, lists solely in-frame clones and lacks some. This table has roughly 450,000 clones, about an eighth appearing once. The authors sorted CD4+ naive, central memory, regulatory and stem cell-like memory cells via CD45RO/CCR7/CD25/CD127/CD95/CD27. The sample taken for sequencing was naive CD4+ T cells from blood. The TCR was taken from a young woman in good health. The rearrangement uses TRBV15 and TRBJ2-5, with D unclear. The CDR3 loop is CATSRDRFETQYF. The CDR3 DNA is TGTGCCACCAGCAGAGACAGGTTCGAGACCCAGTACTTC.